This entry describes one T cell receptor (beta chain). Its specificity is unknown. Trimming took off 2 bases at V and 2 bases at J, with 15 bases between the two ends. The CDR3 covers 16 residues. Germline values: CDR1 LGHDT, CDR2 YNNKEL (reference sequence). These data belong to a study of early T cells in non-severe SARS-CoV-2 infection. Across the study: Sequencing of bulk RNA from unsorted whole blood was done, without chain pairing.

Researchers attached unique molecular identifiers to individual cDNA molecules. TCRdb independently ran MiXCR on the 5' RACE reads; one entry per CDR3 protein. This repertoire shows about 80,000 distinct CDR3 sequences, 10% to 12% found once; its top ten account for roughly 4.7%. Findings and limits, study-wide: VDJdb-based matching was biased toward anti-spike CD8 responses and missed private and CD4 specificities.

The V call is TRBV3-1, the J call TRBJ1-2; perhaps TRBD1 as D (6 bases). The sequence was collected from an adult who was a healthcare worker with PCR-confirmed SARS-CoV-2 infection or an uninfected control (not recorded which). Specimen: whole blood. This CDR3 is CASSQRGGDRNYGYTF. In DNA, the CDR3 is TGTGCCAGCAGCCAAAGAGGGGGAGACAGGAACTATGGCTACACCTTC.